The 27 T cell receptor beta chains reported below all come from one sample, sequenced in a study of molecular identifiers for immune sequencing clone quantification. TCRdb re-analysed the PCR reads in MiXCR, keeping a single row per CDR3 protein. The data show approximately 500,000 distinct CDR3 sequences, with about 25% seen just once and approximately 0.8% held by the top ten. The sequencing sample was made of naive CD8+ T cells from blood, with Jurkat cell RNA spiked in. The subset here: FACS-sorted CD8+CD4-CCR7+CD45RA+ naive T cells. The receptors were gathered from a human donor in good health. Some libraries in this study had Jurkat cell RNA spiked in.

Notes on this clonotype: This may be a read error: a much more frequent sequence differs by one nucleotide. The CDR3 sequence is CASKGCGDTQYF. The DNA of the CDR3 is TGTGCCAGCAAGGGGTGTGGAGATACGCAGTATTTT. This chain connects TRBV2 to TRBJ2-3, with D maybe TRBD1 (5 bases). Trimming pared 7 bases from V and 5 bases from J, leaving 10 bases between. This CDR3 is built from 12 residues. Germline V gene data show CDR1 as SNHLY and CDR2 as FYNNEI.

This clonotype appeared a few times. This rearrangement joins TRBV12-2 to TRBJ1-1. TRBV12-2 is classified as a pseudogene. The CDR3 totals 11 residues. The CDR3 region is CASRFPDQAFF. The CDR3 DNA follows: TGTGCAAGTCGCTTCCCCGATCAAGCTTTCTTT.

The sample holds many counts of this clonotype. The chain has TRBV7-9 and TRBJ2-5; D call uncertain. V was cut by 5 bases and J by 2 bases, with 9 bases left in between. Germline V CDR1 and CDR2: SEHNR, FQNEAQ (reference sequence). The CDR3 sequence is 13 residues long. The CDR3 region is CASSPDTQETQYF. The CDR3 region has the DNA TGTGCCAGCAGCCCCGACACTCAAGAGACCCAGTACTTC.

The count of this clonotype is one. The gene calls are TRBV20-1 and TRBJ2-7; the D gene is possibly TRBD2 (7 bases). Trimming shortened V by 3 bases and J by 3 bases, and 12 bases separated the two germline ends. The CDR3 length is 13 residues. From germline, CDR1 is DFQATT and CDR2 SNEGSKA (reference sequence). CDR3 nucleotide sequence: TGCAGTGCTAGGGAGGGGGGGAACTACGAGCAGTACTTC. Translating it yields CSAREGGNYEQYF.

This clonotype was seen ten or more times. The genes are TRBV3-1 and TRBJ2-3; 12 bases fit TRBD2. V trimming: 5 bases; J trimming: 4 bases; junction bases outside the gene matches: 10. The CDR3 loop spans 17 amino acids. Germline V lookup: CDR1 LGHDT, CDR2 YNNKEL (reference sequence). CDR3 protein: CASSALKLAGGADTQYF. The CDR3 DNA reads TGTGCCAGCAGCGCTTTAAAACTAGCGGGAGGCGCAGATACGCAGTATTTT.

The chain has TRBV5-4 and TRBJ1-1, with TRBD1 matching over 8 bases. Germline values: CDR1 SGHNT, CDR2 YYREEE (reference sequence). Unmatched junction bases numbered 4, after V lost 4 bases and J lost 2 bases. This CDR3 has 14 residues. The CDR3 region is CASSPGQDNTEAFF. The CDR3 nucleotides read TGTGCCAGCAGCCCGGGACAGGACAACACTGAAGCTTTCTTT.

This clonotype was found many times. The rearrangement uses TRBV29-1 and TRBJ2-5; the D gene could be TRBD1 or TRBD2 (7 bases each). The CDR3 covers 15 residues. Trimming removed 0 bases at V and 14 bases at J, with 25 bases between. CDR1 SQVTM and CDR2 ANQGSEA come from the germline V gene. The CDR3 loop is CSVEDMQGEGDRPYF. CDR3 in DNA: TGCAGCGTTGAAGATATGCAGGGGGAGGGAGACCGCCCTTACTTC.

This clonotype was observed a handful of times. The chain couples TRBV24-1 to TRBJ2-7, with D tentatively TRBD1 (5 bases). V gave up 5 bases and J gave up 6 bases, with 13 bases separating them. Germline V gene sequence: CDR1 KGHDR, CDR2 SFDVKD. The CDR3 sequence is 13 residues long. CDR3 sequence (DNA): TGTGCCACCAGTGTTGGGCAGGGCAGCGAGCAGTACTTC. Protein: CATSVGQGSEQYF.

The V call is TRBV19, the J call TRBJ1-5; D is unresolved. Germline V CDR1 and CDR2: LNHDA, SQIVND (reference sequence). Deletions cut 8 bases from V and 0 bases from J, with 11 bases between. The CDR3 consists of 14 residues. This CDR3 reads CASLGGYSNQPQHF. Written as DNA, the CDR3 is TGTGCCAGTTTGGGAGGATATAGCAATCAGCCCCAGCATTTT.

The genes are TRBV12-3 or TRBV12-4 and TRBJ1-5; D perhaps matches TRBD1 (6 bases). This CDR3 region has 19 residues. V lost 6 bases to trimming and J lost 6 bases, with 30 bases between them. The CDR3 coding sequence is TGTGCCAGCAGCGGGGAGGGACAAAGGTGGACAATTTATCGTCAGCCCCAGCATTTT. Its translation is CASSGEGQRWTIYRQPQHF.

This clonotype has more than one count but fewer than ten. CDR3 amino acids: CSQGLAVSSYEQYF. The CDR3 nucleotides are TGCTCCCAAGGTCTAGCGGTTAGCTCCTACGAGCAGTACTTC. The chain uses TRBV20-1 and TRBJ2-7, with 7 bases lining up with TRBD2. Per germline, CDR1 DFQATT and CDR2 SNEGSKA (reference sequence). The CDR3 sequence is 14 residues long.

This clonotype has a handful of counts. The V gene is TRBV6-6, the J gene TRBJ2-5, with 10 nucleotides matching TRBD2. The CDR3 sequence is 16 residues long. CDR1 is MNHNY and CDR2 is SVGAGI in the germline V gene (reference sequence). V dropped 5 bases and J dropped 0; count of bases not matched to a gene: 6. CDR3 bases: TGTGCCAGCAGTAATCTAGCGGGGGCGAACCAAGAGACCCAGTACTTC. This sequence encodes CASSNLAGANQETQYF.

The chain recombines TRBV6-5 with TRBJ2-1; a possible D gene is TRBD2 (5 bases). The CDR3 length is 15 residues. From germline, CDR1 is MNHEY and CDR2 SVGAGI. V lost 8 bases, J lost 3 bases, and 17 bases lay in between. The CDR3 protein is CASPLGLASYNEQFF. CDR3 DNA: TGTGCCAGCCCCCTTGGGCTAGCAAGCTACAATGAGCAGTTCTTC.

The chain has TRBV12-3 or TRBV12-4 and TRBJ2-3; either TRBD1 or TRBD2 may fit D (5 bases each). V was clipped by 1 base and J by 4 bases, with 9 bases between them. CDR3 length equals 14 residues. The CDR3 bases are TGTGCCAGCAGTTTAGTGGGGGTCGCAGATACGCAGTATTTT. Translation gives CASSLVGVADTQYF.

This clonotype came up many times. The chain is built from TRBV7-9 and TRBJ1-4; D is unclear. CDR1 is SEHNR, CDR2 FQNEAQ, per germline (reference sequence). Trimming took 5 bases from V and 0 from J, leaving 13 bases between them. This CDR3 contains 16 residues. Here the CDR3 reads CASSPKSIATNEKLFF. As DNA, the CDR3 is TGTGCCAGCAGCCCAAAGTCGATTGCAACTAATGAAAAACTGTTTTTT.

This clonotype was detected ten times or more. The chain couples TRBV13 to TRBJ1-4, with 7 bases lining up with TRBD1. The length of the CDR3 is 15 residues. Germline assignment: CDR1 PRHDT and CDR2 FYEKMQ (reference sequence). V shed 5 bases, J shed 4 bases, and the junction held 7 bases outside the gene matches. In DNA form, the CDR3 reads TGTGCCAGCAGCGCTACGGGACAGATTAATGAAAAACTGTTTTTT. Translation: CASSATGQINEKLFF.

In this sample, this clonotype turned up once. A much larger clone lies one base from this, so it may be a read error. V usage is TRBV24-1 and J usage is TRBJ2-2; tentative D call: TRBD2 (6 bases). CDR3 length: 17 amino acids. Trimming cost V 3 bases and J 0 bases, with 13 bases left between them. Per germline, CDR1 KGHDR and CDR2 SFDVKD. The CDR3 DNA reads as TGTGCCACCAGTGATACACGCGGGACCCCGAACACCGGGGAGCTGTTTTTT. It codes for CATSDTRGTPNTGELFF.

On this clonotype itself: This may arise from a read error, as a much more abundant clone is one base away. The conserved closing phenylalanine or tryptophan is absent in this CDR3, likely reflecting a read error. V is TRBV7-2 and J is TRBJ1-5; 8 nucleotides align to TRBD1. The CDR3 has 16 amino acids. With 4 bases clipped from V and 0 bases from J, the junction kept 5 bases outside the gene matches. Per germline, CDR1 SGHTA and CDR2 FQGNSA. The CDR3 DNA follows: TGTGCCAGCAGCTCTTGGACAGGGAATAGCAATCAGCCCCAGCATGTT. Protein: CASSSWTGNSNQPQHV.

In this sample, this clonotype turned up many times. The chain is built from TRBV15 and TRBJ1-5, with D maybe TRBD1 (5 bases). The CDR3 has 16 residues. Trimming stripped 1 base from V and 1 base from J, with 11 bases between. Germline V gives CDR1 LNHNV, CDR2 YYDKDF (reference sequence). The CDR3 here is CATSRGIGASNQPQHF. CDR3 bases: TGTGCCACCAGCAGAGGAATAGGGGCCAGCAATCAGCCCCAGCATTTT.

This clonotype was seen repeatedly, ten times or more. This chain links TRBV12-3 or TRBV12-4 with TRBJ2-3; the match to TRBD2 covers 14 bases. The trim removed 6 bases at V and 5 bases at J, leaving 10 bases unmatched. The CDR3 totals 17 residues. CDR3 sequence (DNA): TGTGCCAGCAGCATCTTACCGGGACTAGCGGGAGTAGATACGCAGTATTTT. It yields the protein CASSILPGLAGVDTQYF.

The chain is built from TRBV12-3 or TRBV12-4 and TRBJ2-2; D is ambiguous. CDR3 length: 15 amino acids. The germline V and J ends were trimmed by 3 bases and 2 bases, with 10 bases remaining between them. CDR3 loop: CASSFPTTNTGELFF. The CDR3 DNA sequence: TGTGCCAGCAGTTTTCCCACAACAAACACCGGGGAGCTGTTTTTT.

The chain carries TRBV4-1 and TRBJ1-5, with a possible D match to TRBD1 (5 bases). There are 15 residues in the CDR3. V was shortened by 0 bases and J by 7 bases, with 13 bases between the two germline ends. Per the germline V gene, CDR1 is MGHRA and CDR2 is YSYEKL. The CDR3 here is CASSQEGDSGQPQHF. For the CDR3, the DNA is TGCGCCAGCAGCCAAGAAGGGGATTCGGGACAGCCCCAGCATTTT.

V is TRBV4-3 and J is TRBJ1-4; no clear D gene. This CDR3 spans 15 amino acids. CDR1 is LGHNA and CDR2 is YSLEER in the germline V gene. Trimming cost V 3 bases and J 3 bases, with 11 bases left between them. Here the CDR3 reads CASSQETLANEKLFF. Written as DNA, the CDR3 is TGCGCCAGCAGCCAGGAGACATTGGCTAATGAAAAACTGTTTTTT.

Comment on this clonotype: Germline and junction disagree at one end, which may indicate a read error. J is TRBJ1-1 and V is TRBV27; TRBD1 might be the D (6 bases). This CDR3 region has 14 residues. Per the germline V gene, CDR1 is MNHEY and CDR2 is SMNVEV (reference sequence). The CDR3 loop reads CASSPLQGNTAAFF. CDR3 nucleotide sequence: TGTGCCAGCAGTCCCCTTCAGGGGAACACTGCAGCTTTCTTT.

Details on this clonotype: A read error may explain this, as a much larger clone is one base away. The CDR3 sequence: CASSYWGGSGNTIYF. DNA of the CDR3: TGTGCCAGCAGTTACTGGGGGGGCTCTGGAAACACCATATATTTT. The chain has TRBV28 and TRBJ1-3; D is perhaps TRBD1 (5 bases). Looked up from germline, CDR1 is MDHEN and CDR2 is SYDVKM. Trimming left V 4 bases short and J 0 bases short, with 10 bases between. The CDR3 extends over 15 amino acids.

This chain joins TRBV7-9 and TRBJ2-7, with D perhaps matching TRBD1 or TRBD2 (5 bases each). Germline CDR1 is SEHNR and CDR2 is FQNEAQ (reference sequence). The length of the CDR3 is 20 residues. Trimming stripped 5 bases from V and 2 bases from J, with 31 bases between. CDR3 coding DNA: TGTGCCAGCAGCCCCCCCTTTTTCGGGGCGGCACCAATCCTTACCTACGAGCAGTACTTC. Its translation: CASSPPFFGAAPILTYEQYF. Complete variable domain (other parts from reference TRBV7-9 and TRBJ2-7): DTGVSQNPRHKITKRGQNVTFRCDPISEHNRLYWYRQTLGQGPEFLTYFQNEAQLEKSRLLSDRFSAERPKGSFSTLEIQRTEQGDSAMYLCASSPPFFGAAPILTYEQYFGPGTRLTVT.

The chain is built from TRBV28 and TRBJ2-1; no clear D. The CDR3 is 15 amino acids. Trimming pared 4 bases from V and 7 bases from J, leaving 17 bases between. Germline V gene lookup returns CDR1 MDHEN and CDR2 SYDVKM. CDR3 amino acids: CASSSLTLGCNEQFF. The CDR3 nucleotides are TGTGCCAGCAGTTCCCTGACACTGGGTTGTAATGAGCAGTTCTTC.